The present T cell receptor (beta chain) was sequenced within a study of cytomegalovirus exposure and HLA in healthy donors. Study results and caveats: The study listed roughly 160 cytomegalovirus-associated TCR beta chains.

The V gene lost 9 bases and the J gene lost 0 bases, with 29 bases spanning the gap. Germline assignment: CDR1 LNHDA and CDR2 SQIVND (reference sequence). The CDR3 has 20 amino acids. Every donor was a healthy person donating bone marrow. There were likely unrecorded immune exposures, though donors were nominally healthy when sampled. As regards this clone: Its antigen remains unidentified.

Vbeta (60) and Jbeta (13) primers were used in the PCR. Libraries were prepared by immunoSEQ multiplex PCR; TCRdb keeps only in-frame clonotypes and omits some of them. The sample records some 120,000 clones, over 65% being singletons. Sequencing was performed on PBMCs. This clonotype was sampled from a man aged 25 to 40 in good health and CMV-seronegative. This rearrangement joins TRBV19 to TRBJ1-4; tentative D call: TRBD1 (6 bases). CDR3 nucleotides: TGTGCCAGCCACGTGAGATTTGCCAGAGACAGGACAGCAACTAATGAAAAACTGTTTTTT. Translating gives CASHVRFARDRTATNEKLFF.